This TCR beta chain was sequenced in a study of T cell responses to AZD1222 COVID-19 vaccine. The study, taken as a whole, reports: In the spike-specific TCR repertoire, nearly half reportedly target unmutated variant regions. There were mostly white British donors and more females than males, and clonal diversity was possibly underestimated. Scientists sampled the repertoires only once the peak T cell response had passed. Distributed over spike, vaccine-associated CD4 TCRs predominated at 160-218 and 743-854.

As for this clone: Antigen: not known.

The assay was immunoSEQ multiplex PCR, and TCRdb's table has in-frame clones only and misses some. The profile shows about 150,000 clones, about nine tenths of them singletons. The V gene's germline CDR1 is LGHNA and CDR2 YSLEER. CDR3 length: 16 amino acids. V was pared by 4 bases and J by 6 bases, with 11 bases of the junction left unmatched. This clonotype was sampled from an adult in good health. The sample was peripheral blood, taken on day 0 of MenACWY control vaccination. V usage is TRBV4-3 and J usage is TRBJ2-7, with TRBD2 identical over 11 bases. The CDR3 here is CASSRGKTSGIPEQYF. For the CDR3, the DNA is TGCGCCAGCAGCCGGGGGAAGACTAGCGGGATCCCCGAGCAGTACTTC.